This T cell receptor beta chain came from a study of blood T cell repertoires in COVID-19. For the study at large: Donors in the United States, Italy and Spain gave samples during acute or convalescent COVID-19.

Here immunoSEQ multiplex PCR was the method, and the copy in TCRdb shows in-frame clones only, minus some. The sample shows a few hundred thousand clones, 82% of them seen only once. CDR1 and CDR2 from the germline V gene are SGHRS and YFSETQ. With V trimmed by 4 bases and J by 2 bases, 3 bases remained unmatched. The CDR3 has 13 residues. Sequenced sample: peripheral blood. The sequence derives from a woman in her late teens or twenties with acute or convalescent COVID-19. The V call is TRBV5-1, the J call TRBJ2-7, with 7 bases that match TRBD2. CDR3 in DNA: TGCGCCAGCAGCCAGGGACTACCCTACGAGCAGTACTTC. Protein sequence: CASSQGLPYEQYF.